Following are 20 T cell receptor beta chains from one sample sequenced in a study of spatial heterogeneity in lung cancer. TCRdb reanalysed the 5' RACE reads using MiXCR and keeps one entry per CDR3 protein. The repertoire holds about 13,000 distinct CDR3 sequences, with roughly 5% as singletons. The sample's time point: sample taken at primary tumor resection. Material for sequencing was whole RNA from tumor, nontumor lung or frozen PBMC, left unsorted. The material was lung tumor tissue, obtained at surgery. The origin of the receptors is a human donor with early-stage non-small cell lung cancer.

This clonotype was picked up one time. The library was prepared for alpha chains; this beta chain is a stray read, so its frequency means little. The V call is TRBV4-2, the J call TRBJ1-5, with unresolved D. The CDR3 is 18 amino acids. Germline V gene data show CDR1 as LGHNA and CDR2 as YNFKEQ. The V end was cut by 5 bases, the J end by 2 bases, with 22 bases between. In nucleotides, the CDR3 is TGTGCCAGCAGCTCACCAGCGAACAGCCCACTTGGCAATCAGCCCCAGCATTTT. Its translation is CASSSPANSPLGNQPQHF.

This clonotype was observed at least ten times. The library was built for alpha chains, so this beta chain is an off-target read and its size means little. The V call is TRBV6-5, the J call TRBJ1-2; 7 bases agree with TRBD1. V shed 4 bases, J shed 9 bases, and the junction held 8 bases outside the gene matches. Germline loops: CDR1 MNHEY, CDR2 SVGAGI. The CDR3 length is 13 residues. Written as DNA, the CDR3 is TGTGCCAGCAGTTCGACAACAGGGGTTAGCTACACCTTC. This gives the protein CASSSTTGVSYTF.

This clonotype appeared many times. Within a library made for alpha chains, this beta chain is off target, and its count is uninformative. The rearrangement joins TRBV7-9 to TRBJ2-6; D perhaps matches TRBD1 (6 bases). The V end was cut by 3 bases, the J end by 2 bases, with 17 bases between. The CDR3 runs 18 residues. In germline, CDR1 is SEHNR, CDR2 FQNEAQ (reference sequence). The CDR3 here is CASSFRQGRATGANVLTF. The DNA for the CDR3 is TGTGCCAGCAGCTTTCGGCAGGGGCGAGCTACTGGGGCCAACGTCCTGACTTTC. The complete variable domain, with remaining parts taken from reference TRBV7-9 and TRBJ2-6, reads DTGVSQNPRHKITKRGQNVTFRCDPISEHNRLYWYRQTLGQGPEFLTYFQNEAQLEKSRLLSDRFSAERPKGSFSTLEIQRTEQGDSAMYLCASSFRQGRATGANVLTFGAGSRLTVL.

On this clonotype itself: This beta chain is an unintended read in a library built for alpha chains; its size means little. The rearrangement uses TRBV7-2 and TRBJ1-3; D possibly corresponds to TRBD1 (6 bases). The CDR3 length is 14 residues. Per the germline V gene, CDR1 is SGHTA and CDR2 is FQGNSA. V lost 4 bases to trimming and J lost 4 bases, with 11 bases between them. The CDR3 region has the DNA TGTGCCAGCAGCTCAACAGGGTCCGGAAACACCATATATTTT. Protein product: CASSSTGSGNTIYF.

At least ten counts were recorded for this clonotype. For a library built for alpha chains, this beta chain is a stray read; little rests on its size. This rearrangement joins TRBV6-4 to TRBJ1-6; a weak D match, TRBD1 (6 bases). The V gene lost 0 bases and the J gene lost 13 bases, with 19 bases spanning the gap. CDR3 length: 16 amino acids. Germline V gene sequence: CDR1 MRHNA, CDR2 SNTAGT. The CDR3 spells CASSDSSRGGGQPLHF. Here the CDR3 DNA reads TGTGCCAGCAGTGACTCCAGCAGGGGTGGAGGTCAGCCCCTCCACTTT.

This clonotype was seen repeatedly, ten times or more. Little can be read into the size of this beta chain, an off-target read in a library designed for alpha chains. This chain uses TRBV29-1 with TRBJ2-7; 9 positions agree with TRBD1. The germline V gene has CDR1 SQVTM and CDR2 ANQGSEA. This CDR3 comprises 13 residues. The V gene end was trimmed by 5 bases and the J gene end by 2 bases; junction bases not matched to a gene: 4. In DNA form, the CDR3 reads TGCAGCGTTCAGGACAGGGGCCCCTACGAGCAGTACTTC. Protein product: CSVQDRGPYEQYF.

This clonotype was observed many times. Little can be read into the size of this beta chain, an off-target read in a library designed for alpha chains. The CDR3 region has the DNA TGTGCCAGCAGCCAAGCTGTGACTAGCGGGAGATATAACGAGCAGTACGTC. Its translation is CASSQAVTSGRYNEQYV. This sequence joins TRBV14 and TRBJ2-7; 12 positions match TRBD2. The CDR3 is 17 residues long. Trimming took 1 base from V and 5 from J; bases not matched to a gene: 9. Germline CDR1 SGHDN, CDR2 FVKESK.

This clonotype has at least ten counts. The library was built for alpha chains, so this beta chain is an off-target read and its size means little. The chain employs TRBV28 and TRBJ1-2; D gene unclear. This CDR3 is 13 amino acids long. The germline gives CDR1 MDHEN, CDR2 SYDVKM. The ends were cut back, 6 bases at V and 1 base at J, with 9 bases in the middle. The CDR3 sequence is CASSPPYNYGYTF. The CDR3 region has the DNA TGTGCCAGCAGCCCTCCCTATAACTATGGCTACACCTTC.

The sample holds many counts of this clonotype. Within a library made for alpha chains, this beta chain is off target, and its count is uninformative. The CDR3 here is CASSLALLTSGSGEQFF. The CDR3, as DNA: TGTGCCAGCAGCTTAGCTCTGCTGACTAGCGGGAGTGGTGAGCAGTTCTTC. The V and J genes are TRBV7-2 and TRBJ2-1, with TRBD2 identical over 12 bases. This CDR3 region has 17 residues. The V segment lost 0 bases and the J segment 9 bases; nucleotides outside the gene matches: 9. Germline values: CDR1 SGHTA, CDR2 FQGNSA. Full variable domain (remainder filled in from reference TRBV7-2 and TRBJ2-1): GAGVSQSPSNKVTEKGKDVELRCDPISGHTALYWYRQSLGQGLEFLIYFQGNSAPDKSGLPSDRFSAERTGGSVSTLTIQRTQQEDSAVYLCASSLALLTSGSGEQFFGPGTRLTVL.

Ten or more counts support this clonotype. Within a library made for alpha chains, this beta chain is off target, and its count is uninformative. J is TRBJ1-2 and V is TRBV12-1; TRBD1 is the table's D call, not checked against the DNA. TRBV12-1 is shown as a pseudogene. The length of the CDR3 is 17 residues. This chain's CDR3 is CASSFVTWTGFLGGYTF. The CDR3, as DNA: TGTGCCAGCAGCTTTGTAACCTGGACAGGGTTCCTTGGTGGCTACACCTTC.

This clonotype was observed many times. This beta chain represents an off-target read in a library built for alpha chains; its size is of limited meaning. The chain links TRBV4-3 to TRBJ2-3, with D perhaps matching TRBD1 (5 bases). V shed 6 bases and J shed 1 base, with 11 bases lying between them. CDR3 length: 14 amino acids. Germline V gene data show CDR1 as LGHNA and CDR2 as YSLEER. This CDR3 reads CASSLKQGTDTQYF. The CDR3 nucleotides read TGCGCCAGCAGTCTAAAACAGGGCACAGATACGCAGTATTTT.

Ten or more counts support this clonotype. With the library built for alpha chains, this beta chain is off target and its frequency is not meaningful. The chain combines TRBV6-6 with TRBJ1-2; D ambiguous. CDR1 and CDR2 from the germline V gene are MNHNY and SVGAGI (reference sequence). The V and J ends lost 4 bases and 4 bases respectively, with 10 bases between them. This CDR3 contains 13 residues. CDR3 loop: CASSSEVFYGYTF. The DNA for the CDR3 is TGTGCCAGCAGTTCGGAAGTCTTCTATGGCTACACCTTC.

The sample holds many counts of this clonotype. This beta chain came through as a stray read in a library set up for alpha chains, and its size says little. This chain uses TRBV12-3 or TRBV12-4 with TRBJ1-5; the match to TRBD1 covers 9 bases. The J segment lost 7 bases and the V segment lost 5 bases, leaving 3 bases of the junction unmatched. The CDR3 is made up of 13 amino acids. The CDR3 DNA reads as TGTGCCAGCAGTCGGGACAGGGACCAGCCCCAGCATTTT. As protein: CASSRDRDQPQHF.

This clonotype has ten or more counts. The library was prepared for alpha chains; this beta chain is a stray read, so its frequency means little. The rearrangement uses TRBV20-1 and TRBJ1-5; D ambiguous. Trimming pared 0 bases from V and 11 bases from J, leaving 14 bases between. Germline V gene sequence: CDR1 DFQATT, CDR2 SNEGSKA (reference sequence). The CDR3 is made up of 13 amino acids. For the CDR3, the DNA is TGCAGTGCTAGAGATCTTAGCGGGAGAACCCAGCATTTT. Its translation is CSARDLSGRTQHF.

This clonotype was seen ten or more times. Found in a library prepared for alpha chains, this beta chain is an off-target read, and its abundance has little meaning. The J gene is TRBJ1-5, the V gene TRBV18; D is ambiguous. The CDR3 loop spans 12 amino acids. The ends were cut back, 3 bases at V and 4 bases at J, with 4 bases in the middle. Germline lookup yields CDR1 KGHSH and CDR2 LQKENI. DNA of the CDR3: TGTGCCAGCTCACCGGGGAATCAGCCCCAGCATTTT. Translated: CASSPGNQPQHF.

This clonotype was detected ten times or more. The library was designed around alpha chains, so this beta chain is a stray read whose abundance carries little weight. This chain uses TRBV12-3 or TRBV12-4 with TRBJ2-1; TRBD2 agrees at 10 bases. Unmatched junction bases numbered 4, after V lost 8 bases and J lost 6 bases. This CDR3 region has 13 residues. The CDR3 here is CASYLAGVNEQFF. The CDR3 DNA reads as TGTGCCAGCTACCTAGCGGGAGTCAATGAGCAGTTCTTC.

This clonotype was seen many times. This beta chain appears as a stray read in a library generated for alpha chains; its size is not informative. The chain links TRBV12-3 or TRBV12-4 to TRBJ2-3; 10 bases line up with TRBD2. J lost 3 bases, V lost 6 bases, and 12 bases had no gene match. The CDR3 has 17 residues. As DNA, the CDR3 is TGTGCCAGCAGGCCGACGGGAAGCGGGGGGGATACAGATACGCAGTATTTT. This translates into CASRPTGSGGDTDTQYF.

This clonotype was seen ten or more times. This beta chain is off target for a library built for alpha chains, so its abundance means little. V is TRBV7-2 and J is TRBJ1-6; D uncertain. The CDR3 is 17 amino acids. Trimming took off 1 base at V and 0 bases at J, with 10 bases between the two ends. The germline gives CDR1 SGHTA, CDR2 FQGNSA. DNA of the CDR3: TGTGCCAGCAGCTTAGTCCCAGCGAGCTCCTATAATTCACCCCTCCACTTT. It is translated as CASSLVPASSYNSPLHF. Full variable domain (missing parts from reference TRBV7-2 and TRBJ1-6): GAGVSQSPSNKVTEKGKDVELRCDPISGHTALYWYRQSLGQGLEFLIYFQGNSAPDKSGLPSDRFSAERTGGSVSTLTIQRTQQEDSAVYLCASSLVPASSYNSPLHFGNGTRLTVT.

This clonotype was seen ten or more times. Within a library made for alpha chains, this beta chain is off target, and its count is uninformative. This chain uses TRBV20-1 with TRBJ1-5; D remains unclear. The CDR3 contains 14 residues. Germline V lookup: CDR1 DFQATT, CDR2 SNEGSKA (reference sequence). Trimming removed 6 bases at V and 6 bases at J, with 18 bases between. This chain's CDR3 is CSATIGVGGQPQHF. Written as DNA, the CDR3 is TGCAGTGCCACCATCGGGGTGGGTGGTCAGCCCCAGCATTTT.

This clonotype occurred many times. This beta chain represents an off-target read in a library built for alpha chains; its size is of limited meaning. The rearrangement links TRBV24-1 to TRBJ2-6, with D unresolved. The CDR3 is 17 amino acids. Germline CDR1 is KGHDR and CDR2 is SFDVKD. Trimming removed 4 bases from V and 0 bases from J, with 12 bases in between. The CDR3 loop reads CATSDHSHGSGANVLTF. CDR3 DNA sequence: TGTGCCACCAGTGACCATTCACATGGCTCTGGGGCCAACGTCCTGACTTTC.